The rows below give T cell receptor beta chains drawn from one sample of a study of T cells after yellow fever vaccination. MiXCR was run by TCRdb on the 5' RACE reads, yielding one entry per CDR3 protein. The sample gives about 340,000 distinct CDR3 sequences, roughly 4% of which show up once; roughly 26% is in the top ten. The sequenced sample was PBMCs, obtained 5 days after the yellow fever booster vaccination. All receptors derive from a man younger than 35 who received the YFV17D yellow fever vaccine. Each CDR3 is given with its conserved first and last residue. Not all rows give a size; the values are once, few, many and, for expanded clones, a class.

>many|14|TRBV27
CASSFRMYQETQYF
>many|11|TRBV20-1
CSARGIFEQYF
>NA|18|TRBV12-3/TRBV12-4
CASSHRDRGPPPPETQYF
>few|14|TRBV5-1
CASSLRGPFEKLFF
>NA|14|TRBV18
CASSPWGGDNEQFF
>few|14|TRBV12-3/TRBV12-4
CASSLGVGASPLHF
>few|15|TRBV11-2
CASSLGTGIDNEQFF
>few|14|TRBV5-1
CASNSGGFPNEQFF
>many|17|TRBV5-4
CASSLVRGGGLQETQYF
>NA|16|TRBV18
CASSPPGQGARNGYTF
>few|16|TRBV12-3/TRBV12-4
CASRRAGGRNTGELFF
>NA|17|TRBV12-1
CASTPPGGGLNTGELFF
>many|15|TRBV11-1
CASSPPRPRYNEQFF
>NA|13|TRBV4-3
CASSSGAGDWAFF
>NA|15|TRBV7-2
CASSLAGGTQETQYF
>many|13|TRBV4-3
CASSQGTADTQYF
>few|17|TRBV11-2
CASSLPAGGDGANVLTF
>few|14|TRBV6-1
CASSVSGDNSPLHF
>NA|15|TRBV11-3
CASSFGGSNTGELIF
>many|11|TRBV19
CASVRGTEAFF
>NA|12|TRBV20-1
CSVGTGGAEAFF
>few|14|TRBV19
CASSIGPAGNEQFF
>few|14|TRBV5-1
CASSFETTNTEAFF
>few|15|TRBV9
CASSAGLSSGNTIYF
>few|17|TRBV7-6
CASSLALTENMNTEAFF
>few|14|TRBV11-2
CASPGDWSTDTQYF
>few|13|TRBV5-6
CASTKRGSETQYF
>many|14|TRBV7-2
CASSRLPGSTEAFF
>NA|14|TRBV11-2
CASRDYKNTGELFF
>many|12|TRBV5-1
CASSADSYGYTF
>NA|14|TRBV2
CASGGQGWGSPLHF
>few|14|TRBV6-5
CASSIAGFTYEQYF
>NA|14|TRBV12-3/TRBV12-4
CASSWGKASDEQYF
>few|13|TRBV29-1
CSATDRNTGELFF
>many|15|TRBV12-3/TRBV12-4
CATDMGRNSGNTIYF
>NA|16|TRBV18
CASSPSPLLRWETQYF
>few|13|TRBV20-1
CSARVLAEETQYF
>NA|13|TRBV7-9
CASSWVENTEAFF
>NA|15|TRBV11-2
CASSLAAQGPRAEFF
>NA|12|TRBV6-5
CASKTGHDGYTF
>few|17|TRBV3-1
CASSRSGTSGGASEQFF
>NA|14|TRBV12-3/TRBV12-4
CASSDNRDLETQYF
>many|14|TRBV12-3/TRBV12-4
CASSLMGSEETQYF
>few|17|TRBV6-6
CASSYSGSGERTDTQYF
>many|12|TRBV29-1
CSTRSSPTGYTF
>NA|13|TRBV7-8
CASSPGGWEKLFF
>NA|13|TRBV12-3/TRBV12-4
CASSLNLAETQYF
>few|15|TRBV5-1
CASSLSTGDGRELFF
>NA|15|TRBV5-1
CASSRWTGSQETQYF
>NA|17|TRBV7-9
CASSFLNRGQGSTEAFF
>many|16|TRBV20-1
CSAAEISGGGVDTQYF
>many|14|TRBV5-4
CASSSGTGYNEQFF
>NA|15|TRBV11-3
CASSPGLANPNEQFF
>NA|16|TRBV20-1
CSARKLAGGRFNEQFF
>NA|16|TRBV7-9
CASSSELTGVDTEAFF